This is a list of T cell receptor beta chains from one sample in a study of spatial heterogeneity in lung cancer. TCRdb reprocessed the 5' RACE reads via MiXCR and lists one record per CDR3 protein. The sample holds roughly 100,000 distinct CDR3 sequences; approximately 8.6% are singletons and the top ten take 6.9%. The source was PBMCs, collected at surgery. All receptors derive from a male donor with early-stage non-small cell lung cancer. Both conserved end residues are part of each CDR3. The D gene is left open where the match is weak. Not every row has a clone size; where given, it reads once, few, many or a size class.

J gene: TRBJ2-6
V gene: TRBV5-4
clone size: many
D gene: NA
CDR3 protein: CASSQVSGANVLTF
CDR3 DNA: TGTGCCAGCAGCCAGGTCTCTGGGGCCAACGTCCTGACTTTC

J gene: TRBJ1-6
V gene: TRBV16
clone size: many
D gene: NA
CDR3 protein: CASSQSWDSPLHF
CDR3 DNA: TGTGCCAGCAGCCAATCCTGGGACTCACCCCTCCACTTT

J gene: TRBJ2-3
V gene: TRBV10-3
clone size: few
D gene: NA
CDR3 protein: CAISERGDTQYF
CDR3 DNA: TGTGCCATCAGTGAACGGGGAGATACGCAGTATTTT

J gene: TRBJ1-1
V gene: TRBV19
clone size: NA
D gene: NA
CDR3 protein: CASSMVGFVDTEAFF
CDR3 DNA: TGTGCCAGTAGTATGGTCGGGTTTGTGGACACTGAAGCTTTCTTT

J gene: TRBJ2-2
V gene: TRBV3-1
clone size: many
D gene: NA
CDR3 protein: CASSQDLRGTGELFF
CDR3 DNA: TGTGCCAGCAGCCAAGATCTCCGGGGCACCGGGGAGCTGTTTTTT

J gene: TRBJ2-2
V gene: TRBV29-1
clone size: NA
D gene: NA
CDR3 protein: CSVPGENTGELFF
CDR3 DNA: TGCAGCGTGCCAGGGGAGAACACCGGGGAGCTGTTTTTT

J gene: TRBJ2-7
V gene: TRBV29-1
clone size: NA
D gene: NA
CDR3 protein: CSVEWVAGAGEQYF
CDR3 DNA: TGCAGCGTTGAGTGGGTAGCTGGGGCAGGGGAGCAGTACTTC

J gene: TRBJ2-7
V gene: TRBV7-2
clone size: NA
D gene: TRBD2
CDR3 protein: CASSPGLEGEQYF
CDR3 DNA: TGTGCCAGCAGCCCGGGACTAGAGGGCGAGCAGTACTTC

J gene: TRBJ2-1
V gene: TRBV2
clone size: NA
D gene: NA
CDR3 protein: CASTIRLGSYNEQFF
CDR3 DNA: TGTGCCAGCACCATCAGACTAGGCTCCTACAATGAGCAGTTCTTC

J gene: TRBJ2-1
V gene: TRBV5-1
clone size: few
D gene: TRBD1
CDR3 protein: CASSLGGHPNEQFF
CDR3 DNA: TGCGCCAGCAGCTTAGGGGGCCATCCGAATGAGCAGTTCTTC

J gene: TRBJ2-7
V gene: TRBV27
clone size: NA
D gene: TRBD2
CDR3 protein: CASSTGLAGPPYEQYF
CDR3 DNA: TGTGCCAGCAGTACTGGACTAGCGGGGCCCCCCTACGAGCAGTACTTC

J gene: TRBJ2-3
V gene: TRBV24-1
clone size: NA
D gene: NA
CDR3 protein: CATAKGTDTQYF
CDR3 DNA: TGTGCCACCGCGAAGGGCACAGATACGCAGTATTTT

J gene: TRBJ2-3
V gene: TRBV20-1
clone size: NA
D gene: TRBD2
CDR3 protein: CSASGSGGPTDTQYF
CDR3 DNA: TGCAGTGCTAGCGGAAGCGGGGGCCCGACAGATACGCAGTATTTT

J gene: TRBJ2-1
V gene: TRBV5-1
clone size: NA
D gene: NA
CDR3 protein: CASSLNFRDYNEQFF
CDR3 DNA: TGCGCCAGCAGCTTGAACTTTAGGGACTACAATGAGCAGTTCTTC

J gene: TRBJ2-5
V gene: TRBV20-1
clone size: many
D gene: NA
CDR3 protein: CSASRTDQETQYF
CDR3 DNA: TGCAGTGCTAGTAGGACAGATCAAGAGACCCAGTACTTC

J gene: TRBJ2-1
V gene: TRBV29-1
clone size: few
D gene: TRBD1
CDR3 protein: CSVNRGQGEQFF
CDR3 DNA: TGCAGCGTAAACAGGGGGCAGGGTGAGCAGTTCTTC

J gene: TRBJ2-7
V gene: TRBV7-3
clone size: NA
D gene: NA
CDR3 protein: CASSSQQGQEQYF
CDR3 DNA: TGTGCCAGCAGCTCTCAACAGGGTCAAGAGCAGTACTTC

J gene: TRBJ2-7
V gene: TRBV4-2
clone size: NA
D gene: TRBD1
CDR3 protein: CASSPHQGQGSYEQYF
CDR3 DNA: TGTGCCAGCAGCCCCCACCAGGGACAGGGTTCCTACGAGCAGTACTTC

J gene: TRBJ2-7
V gene: TRBV10-3
clone size: NA
D gene: NA
CDR3 protein: CAISEPLTYEQYF
CDR3 DNA: TGTGCCATCAGTGAGCCGCTGACCTACGAGCAGTACTTC

J gene: TRBJ2-7
V gene: TRBV18
clone size: few
D gene: TRBD2
CDR3 protein: CASSPRDVSSGTSYEQYF
CDR3 DNA: TGTGCCAGCTCACCACGGGATGTTTCTAGCGGAACCTCCTACGAGCAGTACTTC

J gene: TRBJ2-3
V gene: TRBV2
clone size: many
D gene: TRBD2
CDR3 protein: CASSSGSGYTDTQYF
CDR3 DNA: TGTGCCAGCAGCAGCGGGAGTGGTTACACAGATACGCAGTATTTT

J gene: TRBJ2-7
V gene: TRBV11-1
clone size: NA
D gene: TRBD1
CDR3 protein: CASSLEGRGTNEQYF
CDR3 DNA: TGTGCCAGCAGCCTTGAGGGCAGGGGGACGAACGAGCAGTACTTC

J gene: TRBJ2-5
V gene: TRBV7-9
clone size: few
D gene: NA
CDR3 protein: CASSLSNIGVAAYQETQYF
CDR3 DNA: TGTGCCAGCAGCTTAAGTAATATTGGAGTAGCGGCGTACCAAGAGACCCAGTACTTC

J gene: TRBJ2-1
V gene: TRBV6-1
clone size: NA
D gene: NA
CDR3 protein: CASREVTGLVEQFF
CDR3 DNA: TGTGCCAGCAGAGAAGTCACAGGGTTAGTGGAGCAGTTCTTC

J gene: TRBJ2-2
V gene: TRBV29-1
clone size: many
D gene: NA
CDR3 protein: CSPKKGWAGELFF
CDR3 DNA: TGCAGCCCCAAGAAAGGGTGGGCCGGGGAGCTGTTTTTT

J gene: TRBJ2-7
V gene: TRBV28
clone size: few
D gene: NA
CDR3 protein: CASSSRQIYEQYF
CDR3 DNA: TGTGCCAGCAGTTCCCGACAGATCTACGAGCAGTACTTC

J gene: TRBJ2-2
V gene: TRBV6-5
clone size: NA
D gene: TRBD2
CDR3 protein: CASSRAPGTSLNTGELFF
CDR3 DNA: TGTGCCAGCAGCCGTGCTCCAGGGACTAGCTTGAACACCGGGGAGCTGTTTTTT

J gene: TRBJ1-1
V gene: TRBV7-9
clone size: few
D gene: NA
CDR3 protein: CASSLERGWDEAFF
CDR3 DNA: TGTGCCAGCAGCTTAGAACGTGGGTGGGATGAAGCTTTCTTT

J gene: TRBJ2-2
V gene: TRBV5-1
clone size: many
D gene: NA
CDR3 protein: CASSSDGNTGELFF
CDR3 DNA: TGCGCCAGCAGCTCGGACGGGAACACCGGGGAGCTGTTTTTT

J gene: TRBJ2-7
V gene: TRBV11-2
clone size: few
D gene: NA
CDR3 protein: CASSPPGIPYEQYF
CDR3 DNA: TGTGCCAGCAGCCCACCCGGGATACCCTACGAGCAGTACTTC